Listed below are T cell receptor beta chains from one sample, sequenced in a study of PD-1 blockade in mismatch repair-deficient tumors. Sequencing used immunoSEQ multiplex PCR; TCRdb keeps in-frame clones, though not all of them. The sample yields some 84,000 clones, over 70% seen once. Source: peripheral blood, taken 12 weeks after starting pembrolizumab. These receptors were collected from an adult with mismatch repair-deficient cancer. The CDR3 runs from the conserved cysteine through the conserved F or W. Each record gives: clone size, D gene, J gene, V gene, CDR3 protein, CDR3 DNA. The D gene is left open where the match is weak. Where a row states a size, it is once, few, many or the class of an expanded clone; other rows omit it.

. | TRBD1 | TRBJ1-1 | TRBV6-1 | CASRGGTGEETEAFF | TGTGCCAGCAGGGGAGGGACAGGGGAGGAAACTGAAGCTTTCTTT
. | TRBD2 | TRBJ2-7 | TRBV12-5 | CASGLVGTSGADYEQYF | TGTGCTAGTGGTTTGGTGGGGACTAGCGGAGCCGATTACGAGCAGTACTTC
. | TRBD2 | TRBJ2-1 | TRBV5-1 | CASSLLASGHNEQFF | TGCGCCAGCAGCTTGTTGGCTAGCGGGCACAATGAGCAGTTCTTC
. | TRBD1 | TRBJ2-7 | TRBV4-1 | CASSQVHGQGRHEQYF | TGCGCCAGCAGCCAAGTCCACGGACAGGGTCGGCACGAGCAGTACTTC
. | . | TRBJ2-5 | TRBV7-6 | CASSPVPRWYQETQYF | TGTGCCAGCAGCCCTGTCCCACGCTGGTACCAAGAGACCCAGTACTTC
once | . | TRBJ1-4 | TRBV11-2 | CASSFQGPNEKLFF | TGTGCCAGCAGCTTTCAGGGCCCGAATGAAAAACTGTTTTTT
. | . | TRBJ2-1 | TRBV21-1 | CASPGDYLRGQRSYNEQFF | TGTGCCAGCCCGGGAGATTACCTCAGGGGACAGCGCTCCTACAATGAGCAGTTCTTC
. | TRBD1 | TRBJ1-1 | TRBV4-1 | CASSQGPGTGFNTEAFF | TGCGCCAGCAGCCAAGGTCCCGGGACAGGGTTTAACACTGAAGCTTTCTTT
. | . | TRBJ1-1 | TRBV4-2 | CASSQEVPGTEAFF | TGTGCCAGCAGCCAAGAGGTACCAGGCACTGAAGCTTTCTTT
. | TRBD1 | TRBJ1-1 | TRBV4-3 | CASSQDPGQLTEAFF | TGCGCCAGCAGCCAAGACCCGGGACAGCTTACTGAAGCTTTCTTT
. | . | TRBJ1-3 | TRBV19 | CASKVRAGNTIYF | TGTGCCAGTAAGGTACGAGCTGGAAACACCATATATTTT
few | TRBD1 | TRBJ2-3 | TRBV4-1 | CASSQAGTGSPDTQYF | TGCGCCAGCAGCCAAGCGGGGACAGGGTCACCCGATACGCAGTATTTT
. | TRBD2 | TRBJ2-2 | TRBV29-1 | CSVNIAGGRTGELFF | TGCAGCGTTAACATAGCGGGAGGGAGGACCGGGGAGCTGTTTTTT
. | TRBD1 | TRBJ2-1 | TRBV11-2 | CASSFRDRSSYNEQFF | TGTGCCAGCAGTTTTCGGGACAGGAGCTCCTACAATGAGCAGTTCTTC
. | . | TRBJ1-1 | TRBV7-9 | CASSLGGQKTEAFF | TGTGCCAGCAGCTTAGGGGGGCAGAAGACTGAAGCTTTCTTT
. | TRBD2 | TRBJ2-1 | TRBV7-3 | CASSLRTSGRIDEQFF | TGTGCCAGCAGCTTGCGGACTAGCGGGAGGATTGATGAGCAGTTCTTC